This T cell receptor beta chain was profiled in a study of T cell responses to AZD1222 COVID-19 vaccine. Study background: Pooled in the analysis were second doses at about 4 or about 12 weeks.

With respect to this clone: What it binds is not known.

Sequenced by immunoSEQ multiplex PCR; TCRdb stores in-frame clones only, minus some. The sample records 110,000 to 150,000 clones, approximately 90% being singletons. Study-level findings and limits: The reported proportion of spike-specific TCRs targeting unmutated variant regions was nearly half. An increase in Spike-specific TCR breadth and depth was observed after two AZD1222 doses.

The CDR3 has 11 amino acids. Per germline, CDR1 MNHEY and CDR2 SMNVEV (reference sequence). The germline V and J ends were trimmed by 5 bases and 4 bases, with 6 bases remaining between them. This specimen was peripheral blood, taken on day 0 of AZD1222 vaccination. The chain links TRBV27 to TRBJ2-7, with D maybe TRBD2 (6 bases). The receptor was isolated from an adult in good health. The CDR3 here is CASSRGYEQYF. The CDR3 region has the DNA TGTGCCAGCAGTCGGGGGTACGAGCAGTACTTC.